This TCR beta chain was captured in a study of blood T cell repertoires in COVID-19. Study-wide background: Acute and convalescent COVID-19 specimens originated in the United States, Italy and Spain.

CDR3 length equals 15 residues. Trimming took off 3 bases at V and 1 base at J, with 10 bases between the two ends. The germline CDR1 and CDR2 sequences are LNHDA and SQIVND (reference sequence). This clone has only one observation. Using immunoSEQ multiplex PCR, the repertoire was profiled, and TCRdb retains in-frame clones only, with some absent. The sample lists roughly 400,000 clones; more than 85% were seen once. The J gene is TRBJ1-5, the V gene TRBV19, with TRBD1 as a possible D gene (5 bases). What was sequenced was PBMCs or T cells enriched from blood (not recorded which). This clonotype was obtained from a woman in her 40s who had been exposed to COVID-19. The CDR3 DNA follows: TGTGCCAGTAGTATGGGGGGAAGGAGCAATCAGCCCCAGCATTTT. It specifies CASSMGGRSNQPQHF.